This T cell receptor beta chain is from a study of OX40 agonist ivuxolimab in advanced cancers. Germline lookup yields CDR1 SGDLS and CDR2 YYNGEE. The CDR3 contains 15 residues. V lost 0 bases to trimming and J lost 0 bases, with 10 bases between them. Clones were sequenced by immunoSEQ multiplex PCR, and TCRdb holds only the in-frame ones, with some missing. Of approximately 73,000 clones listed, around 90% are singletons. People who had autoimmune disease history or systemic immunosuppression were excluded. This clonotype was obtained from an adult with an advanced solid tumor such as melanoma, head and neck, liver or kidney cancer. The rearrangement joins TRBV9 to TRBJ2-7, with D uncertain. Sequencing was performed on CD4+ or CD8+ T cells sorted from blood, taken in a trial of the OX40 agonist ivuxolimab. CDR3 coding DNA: TGTGCCAGCAGCGTAGACGCGGAGAGCTCCTACGAGCAGTACTTC. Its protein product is CASSVDAESSYEQYF.